This TCR beta chain was sequenced during a study of post-analysis software for immune sequencing data. Study-level information: Disease trajectories encompassed relapsing-remitting, secondary progressive and progressive-relapsing multiple sclerosis. Study findings and constraints: Samples made in the same batch grouped tightly together by F measure. The study found TRBV5-6, TRBV5-1 and TRBV20-1 among about five TRBV segments more frequent in patients than controls. Normalized Chao1 diversity was significantly lower in multiple sclerosis patients than in controls.

The library was made from cDNA and included unique molecular identifiers. Once roughly 0.85 to 11 million T cells were used, a few hundred thousand cDNA molecules resulted. Using its own MiXCR run on the PCR reads, TCRdb lists one record per CDR3 protein. The profile shows roughly 400,000 distinct CDR3 sequences, roughly 38% of them singletons. A word on this clonotype: Its antigen is currently unknown.

There are 15 residues in the CDR3. Germline V gene lookup returns CDR1 MNHEY and CDR2 SMNVEV (reference sequence). The V and J ends lost 1 base and 1 base respectively, with 10 bases between them. V gene TRBV27 combines with J gene TRBJ2-5, with D hard to call. Sequences were obtained from blood. The origin of this receptor is a girl aged 2 to 10 with multiple sclerosis. DNA for the CDR3: TGTGCCAGCAGTTTATGGATACACTGCCAAGAGACCCAGTACTTC. Protein sequence: CASSLWIHCQETQYF.